This T cell receptor beta chain was obtained from a study of cytomegalovirus exposure and HLA in healthy donors. The PCR employed 60 Vbeta primers together with 13 Jbeta primers. TCRdb keeps only in-frame clones here, not all; method: immunoSEQ multiplex PCR. The sample features approximately 200,000 clones, with around 0.74% in its top ten. The CDR3 extends over 16 amino acids. Trimming took 3 bases from V and 9 from J; bases not matched to a gene: 14. The germline CDR1 and CDR2 sequences are LNHDA and SQIVND (reference sequence). The TCR sequence derives from a boy aged 5-17 years in good health and CMV-seronegative. Sequenced: PBMCs. The rearrangement links TRBV19 to TRBJ2-1; 7 bases align to TRBD1. CDR3 sequence (DNA): TGTGCCAGTAGTATTGTAAGGGCAGGGGGATTTGGTGAGCAGTTCTTC. Translation gives CASSIVRAGGFGEQFF.